The 15 T cell receptor beta chains given below trace back to one sample, sequenced in a study of cytotoxic CD8 clonotypes in ibrutinib-treated CLL. The repertoire was sequenced with immunoSEQ multiplex PCR; TCRdb's copy has only in-frame clones and lacks some. There are about 140,000 clones in the sample; approximately 80% occur only once, and 6% to 9.5% lies in the top ten. The sequences come from PBMCs, collected after 36 months of ibrutinib treatment. The receptors come from a human donor with chronic lymphocytic leukemia.

This rearrangement joins TRBV4-1 to TRBJ2-5, with 8 bases that match TRBD1. Germline-derived CDR1 and CDR2 are MGHRA and YSYEKL. J lost 1 base, V lost 1 base, and 5 bases had no gene match. The CDR3 runs 16 residues. The CDR3 sequence is CASSQGHRGFQETQYF. The CDR3 region has the DNA TGCGCCAGCAGCCAAGGCCACAGGGGGTTCCAAGAGACCCAGTACTTC.

Regarding this clone: The CDR3 ends on some other residue instead of the conserved phenylalanine or tryptophan, so this is likely a read error. No DNA is shown, since the ends of the CDR3 on it are uncertain; the CDR3 is the one TCRdb lists. The chain employs TRBV2 and TRBJ1-4; the table's D gene call, TRBD1, was not cross checked with the DNA. The CDR3 is 14 residues long, ends included. Germline V CDR1 and CDR2: SNHLY, FYNNEI. CDR3 sequence: CASSTEGQYTIRGM.

The CDR3 reads CASSRTEPYEQYF. CDR3 DNA: TGTGCCAGCAGTCGGACAGAGCCCTACGAGCAGTACTTC. V is TRBV28 and J is TRBJ2-7; tentative D call: TRBD1 (6 bases). The CDR3 extends over 13 amino acids. V lost 5 bases and J lost 2, with 10 bases in between. Germline loops: CDR1 MDHEN, CDR2 SYDVKM.

This chain's CDR3 is CASSLVSALSGNTIYF. The CDR3 DNA follows: TGTGCCAGCAGCTTAGTATCGGCTCTCTCTGGAAACACCATATATTTT. The rearrangement uses TRBV11-2 and TRBJ1-3; D ambiguous. The CDR3 runs to 16 residues. The V and J ends lost 1 base and 0 bases respectively, with 10 bases between them. Germline V gives CDR1 SGHAT, CDR2 FQNNGV.

This sequence joins TRBV5-1 and TRBJ1-1, with D possibly matching TRBD1 (5 bases). CDR3 size: 16 residues. With 1 base removed from V and 6 bases from J, the gap between germline ends came to 19 bases. CDR1 and CDR2 (germline): SGHRS, YFSETQ. The CDR3 bases are TGCGCCAGCAGCTTGCGGGCAGGGACTTCGCCTTCTGAAGCTTTCTTT. The encoded protein is CASSLRAGTSPSEAFF.

The chain recombines TRBV5-1 with TRBJ2-2; no reliable D call. The CDR3 has 13 amino acids. Germline V gene lookup returns CDR1 SGHRS and CDR2 YFSETQ. The germline V and J ends were trimmed by 5 bases and 1 base, with 6 bases remaining between them. The CDR3 region has the DNA TGCGCCAGCAGTATCAGGAACACCGGGGAGCTGTTTTTT. It translates to CASSIRNTGELFF.

The CDR3 region has the DNA TGTGCCAGCGAGCCGGGGGAGAACTATGGCTACACCTTC. Its translation: CASEPGENYGYTF. J is TRBJ1-2 and V is TRBV2, with D possibly TRBD1 on 5 matching bases. CDR1 and CDR2 (germline): SNHLY, FYNNEI. The CDR3 totals 13 residues. V was pared by 8 bases and J by 2 bases, with 12 bases between.

The CDR3, as DNA: TGTGCCAGTTCCGCTGCGGTCTCTGGAAACACCATATATTTT. The encoded protein is CASSAAVSGNTIYF. The rearrangement joins TRBV7-9 to TRBJ1-3; D is uncertain. Germline V gene sequence: CDR1 SEHNR, CDR2 FQNEAQ (reference sequence). V lost 9 bases to trimming and J lost 0 bases, with 12 bases between them. This CDR3 spans 14 amino acids.

The chain carries TRBV6-1 and TRBJ2-5; D is perhaps TRBD1 or TRBD2 (6 bases each). Trimming shortened V by 2 bases and J by 5 bases, and 18 bases separated the two germline ends. The germline CDR1 and CDR2 sequences are MNHNS and SASEGT. The CDR3 loop spans 16 amino acids. The CDR3 sequence: CASSERPGARAETQYF. As DNA, the CDR3 is TGTGCCAGCAGTGAAAGGCCGGGGGCGAGGGCGGAGACCCAGTACTTC.

The rearrangement uses TRBV5-1 and TRBJ2-3, with TRBD2 matching over 11 bases. V gave up 3 bases and J gave up 2 bases; unmatched junction bases: 11. In germline, CDR1 is SGHRS, CDR2 YFSETQ. The CDR3 is 18 residues long. The CDR3 protein is CASSSGLTSGVNTDTQYF. Here the CDR3 DNA reads TGCGCCAGCAGCTCCGGCTTGACTAGCGGGGTGAACACAGATACGCAGTATTTT.

The V gene is TRBV10-2, the J gene TRBJ2-2; 11 nucleotides line up with TRBD2. The CDR3 has 15 residues. After removal of 3 bases from V and 5 bases from J, the junction contained 2 bases not matched to a gene. The germline gives CDR1 WSHSY, CDR2 SAAADI. DNA of the CDR3: TGCGCCAGCAGTGACCGGACTAGCGGGACCGGGGAGCTGTTTTTT. This translates into CASSDRTSGTGELFF.

This sequence joins TRBV19 and TRBJ1-2; no reliable D call. The CDR3 extends over 13 amino acids. The germline V gene has CDR1 LNHDA and CDR2 SQIVND (reference sequence). The germline V and J ends were trimmed by 3 bases and 2 bases, with 7 bases remaining between them. The CDR3 here is CASSIQDNYGYTF. DNA of the CDR3: TGTGCCAGTAGTATTCAGGACAACTATGGCTACACCTTC. Filled out from reference TRBV19 and TRBJ1-2, the complete variable domain reads DGGITQSPKYLFRKEGQNVTLSCEQNLNHDAMYWYRQDPGQGLRLIYYSQIVNDFQKGDIAEGYSVSREKKESFPLTVTSAQKNPTAFYLCASSIQDNYGYTFGSGTRLTVV.

This sequence joins TRBV9 and TRBJ1-5; no clear D gene. Trimming pared 0 bases from V and 5 bases from J, leaving 6 bases between. In germline, CDR1 is SGDLS, CDR2 YYNGEE. The CDR3 has 13 residues. The CDR3 spells CASSVALDQPQHF. The CDR3 DNA follows: TGTGCCAGCAGCGTAGCCTTAGATCAGCCCCAGCATTTT.

CDR3 bases: TGTGCCAGCAGCCCGACGGGGACCCGTAGGAACGAGCAGTACTTC. Protein sequence: CASSPTGTRRNEQYF. The chain combines TRBV11-2 with TRBJ2-7, with D perhaps TRBD1 or TRBD2 (5 bases each). The CDR3 covers 15 residues. Looked up from germline, CDR1 is SGHAT and CDR2 is FQNNGV. The V end was cut by 5 bases, the J end by 5 bases, with 19 bases between.

The chain uses TRBV11-2 and TRBJ2-1, with 7 bases lining up with TRBD2. The CDR3 spans 16 residues. V was pared by 1 base and J by 2 bases, with 5 bases of the junction left unmatched. In germline, CDR1 is SGHAT, CDR2 FQNNGV. Here the CDR3 reads CASSLVPGGPYNEQFF. DNA of the CDR3: TGTGCCAGCAGCTTAGTTCCGGGAGGCCCCTACAATGAGCAGTTCTTC. Drawing the rest from reference TRBV11-2 and TRBJ2-1, the complete variable domain is EAGVAQSPRYKIIEKRQSVAFWCNPISGHATLYWYQQILGQGPKLLIQFQNNGVVDDSQLPKDRFSAERLKGVDSTLKIQPAKLEDSAVYLCASSLVPGGPYNEQFFGPGTRLTVL.